Presented here are 24 T cell receptor beta chains from one specimen sequenced in a study of regulatory T cells in long-lasting Graves disease. Sample time point: persistent/refractory GD, antithyroid drugs over 5 years with positive TRAb. Generation of the TCR library employed RNA extracted from PBMCs. In building TCR beta libraries, iRepertoire HTBI primers were used together with Arm-PCR of CDR3 regions. TCRdb re-analysed the multiplex PCR reads in MiXCR, keeping a single row per CDR3 protein. The sample contains roughly 700,000 distinct CDR3 sequences, approximately 29% of which appear only once. The source was peripheral blood mononuclear cells (PBMCs), collected when the disease was refractory, from a patient treated with antithyroid drugs. These receptors were obtained from a female donor with Graves disease.

The rearrangement uses TRBV3-1 and TRBJ1-4; no clear D gene. This CDR3 is 17 amino acids long. V lost 4 bases, J lost 0 bases, and 15 bases lay in between. Looked up from germline, CDR1 is LGHDT and CDR2 is YNNKEL (reference sequence). In DNA, the CDR3 is TGTGCCAGCAGCCCGTGGGCGACAAGGGCAACTAATGAAAAACTGTTTTTT. Its protein is CASSPWATRATNEKLFF.

This clonotype was picked up many times. V and J are TRBV27 and TRBJ2-7; 7 bases agree with TRBD1. Per germline, CDR1 MNHEY and CDR2 SMNVEV (reference sequence). With V trimmed by 3 bases and J by 3 bases, 2 bases remained unmatched. CDR3 length: 13 residues. This CDR3 is CASSFTGDYEQYF. The CDR3 DNA is TGTGCCAGCAGTTTTACAGGGGACTACGAGCAGTACTTC.

This clonotype has just a few counts. The chain couples TRBV30 to TRBJ1-2, with 9 bases aligning to TRBD1. The V segment lost 7 bases and the J segment 2 bases; nucleotides outside the gene matches: 5. Per the germline V gene, CDR1 is GTSNPN and CDR2 is SVGIG (reference sequence). The CDR3 is 13 residues long. CDR3 sequence reads: CAFRDRENYGYTF. The CDR3 coding sequence is TGTGCCTTTCGGGACAGGGAAAACTATGGCTACACCTTC.

The V call is TRBV29-1, the J call TRBJ1-3; unclear D gene. Trimming shortened V by 5 bases and J by 0 bases, and 14 bases separated the two germline ends. This CDR3 is built from 15 residues. Germline lookup yields CDR1 SQVTM and CDR2 ANQGSEA. The CDR3: CSVPGLGLSGNTIYF. CDR3 coding DNA: TGCAGCGTTCCCGGCTTAGGACTCTCTGGAAACACCATATATTTT.

This clonotype was picked up a small number of times. This chain uses TRBV6-2 or TRBV6-3 with TRBJ1-4, with unresolved D. The germline V gene has CDR1 MNHEY and CDR2 SVGEGT. The CDR3 extends over 18 amino acids. The V gene lost 1 base and the J gene lost 0 bases, with 15 bases spanning the gap. The DNA for the CDR3 is TGTGCCAGCAGTTACTTTCCTATTCCCCAGGCAACTAATGAAAAACTGTTTTTT. Translated: CASSYFPIPQATNEKLFF.

The rearrangement links TRBV27 to TRBJ2-7, with 8 bases identical to TRBD1. The CDR3 runs to 15 residues. Germline lookup yields CDR1 MNHEY and CDR2 SMNVEV (reference sequence). V gave up 5 bases and J gave up 2 bases; unmatched junction bases: 8. The CDR3 here is CASSLATGGPYEQYF. The CDR3 coding sequence is TGTGCCAGCAGTCTAGCTACAGGGGGGCCCTACGAGCAGTACTTC.

This clonotype was recorded a few times. The V gene is TRBV6-1, the J gene TRBJ1-1; no clear D. Trimming left V 4 bases short and J 5 bases short, with 14 bases between. The CDR3 has 14 amino acids. Germline V lookup: CDR1 MNHNS, CDR2 SASEGT. In DNA form, the CDR3 reads TGTGCCAGCAGTGGGGCGGGGATTGGGACTGAAGCTTTCTTT. Translated: CASSGAGIGTEAFF.

The rearrangement links TRBV19 to TRBJ1-1; D uncertain. Per the germline V gene, CDR1 is LNHDA and CDR2 is SQIVND (reference sequence). The V gene lost 2 bases and the J gene lost 4 bases, with 17 bases spanning the gap. The CDR3 totals 16 residues. This CDR3 reads CASSIPATFRPTEAFF. The CDR3 nucleotides read TGTGCCAGTAGTATACCCGCCACCTTTCGCCCCACTGAAGCTTTCTTT.

This clonotype was counted many times. J is TRBJ2-7 and V is TRBV30; TRBD1 aligns across 10 bases. The germline V gene encodes CDR1 GTSNPN and CDR2 SVGIG (reference sequence). This CDR3 comprises 14 residues. With V trimmed by 1 base and J by 5 bases, 5 bases remained unmatched. In DNA, the CDR3 is TGTGCCTGGAGTGCCGACAGGGGGCGTCACGAGCAGTACTTC. The encoded protein is CAWSADRGRHEQYF.

A few counts support this clonotype. The gene calls are TRBV11-2 and TRBJ2-3; 15 bases match TRBD2. The V and J ends lost 8 bases and 9 bases, in that order; junction bases with no gene match: 9. CDR3 length equals 15 residues. The germline V gene encodes CDR1 SGHAT and CDR2 FQNNGV. CDR3 protein: CASRTSGRARGTQYF. The CDR3 DNA follows: TGTGCCAGCCGGACTAGCGGGAGGGCCAGGGGGACGCAGTATTTT.

As regards this clonotype: At one of its ends the junction is not consistent with the germline gene, which may arise from a read error. This sequence joins TRBV11-3 and TRBJ2-1; 7 bases line up with TRBD1. This CDR3 comprises 14 residues. CDR1 is SGHNT and CDR2 is YENEEA in the germline V gene. Here the CDR3 reads CAGSLAPTGSEQFF. DNA of the CDR3: TGTGCCGGCAGCTTAGCCCCGACAGGGAGTGAGCAGTTCTTC.

This clonotype was picked up a small number of times. The chain links TRBV27 to TRBJ1-3; TRBD1 matches at 7 bases. Germline values: CDR1 MNHEY, CDR2 SMNVEV (reference sequence). The ends lost 5 bases at V and 0 bases at J; junction bases unmatched: 4. There are 15 residues in the CDR3. CDR3 DNA sequence: TGTGCCAGCAGTAAACAGGGGAGCTCTGGAAACACCATATATTTT. It encodes CASSKQGSSGNTIYF.

The V call is TRBV5-1, the J call TRBJ2-7; perhaps TRBD2 as D (6 bases). CDR1 SGHRS and CDR2 YFSETQ come from the germline V gene. CDR3 length: 15 residues. Trimming removed 0 bases at V and 2 bases at J, with 12 bases between. The CDR3 reads CASSLGEARAYEQYF. The CDR3 coding sequence is TGCGCCAGCAGCTTGGGGGAGGCCAGGGCCTACGAGCAGTACTTC. Full variable domain (remainder filled in from reference TRBV5-1 and TRBJ2-7): KAGVTQTPRYLIKTRGQQVTLSCSPISGHRSVSWYQQTPGQGLQFLFEYFSETQRNKGNFPGRFSGRQFSNSRSEMNVSTLELGDSALYLCASSLGEARAYEQYFGPGTRLTVT.

V gene TRBV20-1 combines with J gene TRBJ1-2, with TRBD1 matching over 7 bases. Germline trimming cut 5 bases from V and 4 bases from J; bases unmatched to any gene: 7. This CDR3 region has 13 residues. CDR1 is DFQATT, CDR2 SNEGSKA, per germline (reference sequence). Here the CDR3 DNA reads TGCAGTGCTCCCGGACAGGCGGCCTATGGCTACACCTTC. It encodes CSAPGQAAYGYTF.

This clonotype was seen a few times. The chain joins TRBV7-8 to TRBJ1-6; D is unresolved. V lost 5 bases and J lost 9, with 20 bases in between. Germline values: CDR1 SGHVS, CDR2 FQNEAQ. This CDR3 has 16 residues. The CDR3 DNA reads TGTGCCAGCAGCCTAACCCCATCCAAATCGGGTTCACCCCTCCACTTT. This translates into CASSLTPSKSGSPLHF.

V usage is TRBV20-1 and J usage is TRBJ1-5; perhaps TRBD1 as D (5 bases). This CDR3 contains 14 residues. Germline loops: CDR1 DFQATT, CDR2 SNEGSKA (reference sequence). The V end lost 4 bases, the J end lost 2 bases, and 12 bases lay between the germline ends. In DNA form, the CDR3 reads TGCAGTGCTAAGACAGAGTATGGCAATCAGCCCCAGCATTTT. Translating gives CSAKTEYGNQPQHF.

A few counts support this clonotype. The chain uses TRBV10-3 and TRBJ1-4; maybe TRBD1 (6 bases). V was cut by 3 bases and J by 5 bases, with 19 bases left in between. The CDR3 has 17 residues. Looked up from germline, CDR1 is ENHRY and CDR2 is SYGVKD. The CDR3 DNA reads as TGTGCCATCAGTGACAGGGGAAGAAGTAGTAGCAATGAAAAACTGTTTTTT. Protein sequence: CAISDRGRSSSNEKLFF.

The chain is built from TRBV20-1 and TRBJ2-7; D is uncertain. This CDR3 is 13 amino acids long. The germline V gene has CDR1 DFQATT and CDR2 SNEGSKA (reference sequence). Trimming stripped 1 base from V and 4 bases from J, with 11 bases between. The CDR3 region has the DNA TGCAGTGCTAGAGCGGGCTGGGCTTACGAGCAGTACTTC. Amino acids: CSARAGWAYEQYF.

In its sample, this clonotype was seen a few times. The chain carries TRBV3-1 and TRBJ1-1; TRBD1 might be the D (6 bases). CDR3 length: 13 amino acids. V was clipped by 0 bases and J by 6 bases, with 8 bases between them. CDR1 is LGHDT, CDR2 YNNKEL, per germline (reference sequence). CDR3 sequence (DNA): TGTGCCAGCAGCCAAGAACAGGGCTCTGAAGCTTTCTTT. Translating it yields CASSQEQGSEAFF.

The V and J genes are TRBV29-1 and TRBJ2-2; possible D gene TRBD2, 6 bases. The V gene lost 7 bases and the J gene lost 0 bases, with 9 bases spanning the gap. Germline CDR1 reads SQVTM; CDR2 reads ANQGSEA. This CDR3 has 13 amino acids. CDR3 loop: CSGSGANTGELFF. The CDR3 nucleotides are TGCAGCGGTAGCGGTGCGAACACCGGGGAGCTGTTTTTT.

There are many counts of this clonotype. V gene TRBV28 combines with J gene TRBJ2-7; D gene ambiguous. CDR1 MDHEN and CDR2 SYDVKM come from the germline V gene. V was shortened by 9 bases and J by 0 bases, with 9 bases between the two germline ends. The CDR3 is 12 residues long. CDR3 DNA: TGTGCCAGTCTAGGTAGCTCCTACGAGCAGTACTTC. Translated, it gives CASLGSSYEQYF.

Only a few counts were recorded for this clonotype. This sequence joins TRBV11-2 and TRBJ1-2, with no clear D. V was shortened by 5 bases and J by 3 bases, with 10 bases between the two germline ends. CDR3 size: 13 residues. Germline loops: CDR1 SGHAT, CDR2 FQNNGV. In nucleotides, the CDR3 is TGTGCCAGCAGCCTGAACCCGGACTATGGCTACACCTTC. This encodes CASSLNPDYGYTF.

This clonotype was counted a few times. The CDR3 loop reads CSARDPLRTGGVEKLFF. DNA for the CDR3: TGCAGTGCTAGAGATCCGCTAAGGACAGGGGGTGTCGAAAAACTGTTTTTT. The chain links TRBV20-1 to TRBJ1-4; 10 bases are shared with TRBD1. J gave up 8 bases and V 0 bases, and 12 bases lay outside the gene matches. This CDR3 region has 17 residues. The V gene's germline CDR1 is DFQATT and CDR2 SNEGSKA (reference sequence).

This clonotype came up a few times. The chain uses TRBV29-1 and TRBJ1-5, with D perhaps matching TRBD1 (5 bases). The germline V gene encodes CDR1 SQVTM and CDR2 ANQGSEA. This CDR3 comprises 12 residues. V lost 4 bases, J lost 5 bases, and 9 bases lay in between. The CDR3 protein is CSVADNDQPQHF. Written as DNA, the CDR3 is TGCAGCGTTGCGGACAACGATCAGCCCCAGCATTTT.